This TCR beta chain was found in a study of blood T cell repertoires in COVID-19. The overall study: Samples taken during acute and convalescent COVID-19 were collected in the United States, Italy and Spain.

Participant ages covered roughly 18 to 89 years across 24 US areas. This clone was counted at least ten times. The repertoire was sequenced with immunoSEQ multiplex PCR; TCRdb's copy has only in-frame clones and lacks some. The data show over 350,000 clones, roughly 90% seen once. V was clipped by 4 bases and J by 9 bases; unmatched bases: 3. Germline CDR1 reads KGHDR; CDR2 reads SFDVKD. The CDR3 has 14 residues. The V call is TRBV24-1, the J call TRBJ2-1; 12 bases agree with TRBD2. The sequenced sample consisted of PBMCs or T cells enriched from blood (not recorded which). The source of this sequence is a woman in her twenties or thirties with acute COVID-19. CDR3 loop: CATSDPGLAGEQFF. CDR3 nucleotide sequence: TGTGCCACCAGTGACCCGGGACTAGCGGGTGAGCAGTTCTTC.